What follows are 10 T cell receptor beta chains derived from one specimen sequenced in a study of cytomegalovirus exposure and HLA in healthy donors. This PCR relied on a set of 60 Vbeta primers and 13 Jbeta primers. Measured with immunoSEQ multiplex PCR; TCRdb has only the in-frame clones, and not every one. The sample includes about 160,000 clones, around 83% of them seen just once. Source material: PBMCs. These receptors originate from a male donor in good health and CMV-seropositive.

J is TRBJ2-1 and V is TRBV30; tentative D call: TRBD2 (6 bases). CDR1 is GTSNPN and CDR2 is SVGIG in the germline V gene (reference sequence). V shed 1 base and J shed 2 bases, with 15 bases lying between them. The CDR3 length is 16 residues. The CDR3 region is CAWSGWRGTTYNEQFF. CDR3 DNA: TGTGCCTGGAGTGGGTGGCGGGGAACAACCTACAATGAGCAGTTCTTC.

This chain joins TRBV19 and TRBJ1-4; D gene uncertain. This CDR3 comprises 14 residues. Looked up from germline, CDR1 is LNHDA and CDR2 is SQIVND (reference sequence). The V and J ends lost 6 bases and 0 bases respectively, with 8 bases between them. CDR3 sequence (DNA): TGTGCCAGTAGATCGGGTGCAACTAATGAAAAACTGTTTTTT. Translation: CASRSGATNEKLFF.

The chain has TRBV6-1 and TRBJ2-3, with TRBD2 as a possible D gene (5 bases). The CDR3 has 14 residues. V shed 7 bases and J shed 0 bases, with 11 bases lying between them. The germline gives CDR1 MNHNS, CDR2 SASEGT. CDR3 nucleotides: TGTGCCAGCACCACTAGGGCTAGCACAGATACGCAGTATTTT. Its protein product is CASTTRASTDTQYF.

V gene TRBV5-1 combines with J gene TRBJ1-1; D may be TRBD1 (5 bases). The CDR3 has 14 residues. V lost 7 bases and J lost 1, with 14 bases in between. Looked up from germline, CDR1 is SGHRS and CDR2 is YFSETQ. CDR3 DNA: TGCGCCAGCTCGAGGGAGGGGTCGAACACTGAAGCTTTCTTT. Translation: CASSREGSNTEAFF.

V usage is TRBV19 and J usage is TRBJ1-2; D may be TRBD1 (5 bases). CDR3 length: 13 amino acids. Trimming stripped 8 bases from V and 5 bases from J, with 15 bases between. The germline CDR1 and CDR2 sequences are LNHDA and SQIVND (reference sequence). The CDR3 DNA is TGTGCCAGTGCGCCTGAGGGGAGGTATGGCTACACCTTC. This translates into CASAPEGRYGYTF.

The chain joins TRBV15 to TRBJ2-1; a weak D match, TRBD2 (5 bases). The V gene lost 1 base and the J gene lost 0 bases, with 7 bases spanning the gap. The V gene's germline CDR1 is LNHNV and CDR2 YYDKDF (reference sequence). This CDR3 has 15 amino acids. As DNA, the CDR3 is TGTGCCACCAGCAGAGGACGGGACTCCTACAATGAGCAGTTCTTC. This encodes CATSRGRDSYNEQFF.

The V gene is TRBV2, the J gene TRBJ2-7; the D is unclear. With 4 bases removed from V and 3 bases from J, the gap between germline ends came to 13 bases. The CDR3 sequence is 14 residues long. Germline CDR1 and CDR2: SNHLY and FYNNEI. In DNA form, the CDR3 reads TGTGCCAGCAGTGCTAACGGTGAATACTACGAGCAGTACTTC. Translating it yields CASSANGEYYEQYF.

The V call is TRBV5-6, the J call TRBJ2-7; weak D call: TRBD2 (6 bases). V was cut by 1 base and J by 7 bases, with 12 bases left in between. The CDR3 covers 13 residues. CDR1 is SGHDT, CDR2 YYEEEE, per germline. The CDR3 protein is CASSLSLAQEQYF. CDR3 in DNA: TGTGCCAGCAGCTTGTCTCTAGCGCAGGAGCAGTACTTC.

The J gene is TRBJ2-5, the V gene TRBV5-6, with D maybe TRBD1 (5 bases). Germline CDR1 is SGHDT and CDR2 is YYEEEE. The V gene lost 1 base and the J gene lost 7 bases, with 8 bases spanning the gap. The CDR3 has 12 amino acids. CDR3: CASSLTGPTQYF. Written as DNA, the CDR3 is TGTGCCAGCAGCTTGACAGGCCCGACCCAGTACTTC.

This chain joins TRBV28 and TRBJ1-4; D may be TRBD1 (5 bases). The CDR3 runs 12 residues. The ends were cut back, 4 bases at V and 10 bases at J, with 10 bases in the middle. Germline lookup yields CDR1 MDHEN and CDR2 SYDVKM. This chain's CDR3 is CASSWRGGKLFF. The CDR3 DNA reads as TGTGCCAGCAGTTGGCGGGGGGGAAAACTGTTTTTT.